What follows are 9 T cell receptor beta chains derived from one specimen sequenced in a study of regulatory T cells in long-lasting Graves disease (dated by TCRdb to the early 2020s). To prepare the library, multiplex PCR was applied. The sample was run on an Illumina HiSeq 4000. To build TCR beta libraries, CDR3 regions were amplified by Arm-PCR using iRepertoire HTBI primers. Through fastp at Q25 and MiXCR, TCRdb rebuilt clones from the public reads, retaining in-frame beta chains. Rows are unified per CDR3 protein, each entry keeping the most common DNA and genes. Across this sample there are 300,000 to 400,000 distinct CDR3 sequences, with over 15% seen only once. The top ten clones comprise about 27% of the sample. The time point label, read with the paper, signifies: newly diagnosed GD, antithyroid drugs for less than 3 months. For both TCR sequencing and RNA sequencing, RNA was extracted from PBMCs using TRIzol.

The same specimen was also included in a second study, on T cells in Graves' hyperthyroidism and ophthalmopathy.

Sequences were derived from peripheral blood mononuclear cells (PBMCs), sampled at new diagnosis, from a patient treated with antithyroid drugs. These receptors were collected from a middle-aged man with Graves disease. Donor details come from another sample of the same person, matched by shared clones.

This clonotype was counted many times. The chain recombines TRBV20-1 with TRBJ1-4, with 7 bases matching TRBD1. Germline V gives CDR1 DFQATT, CDR2 SNEGSKA (reference sequence). V shed 6 bases and J 6 bases; nucleotides not matched to a gene: 7. The CDR3 runs to 13 residues. The CDR3, as DNA: TGCAGTGCAGTCCGGGACAGTTATGAAAAACTGTTTTTT. Its protein is CSAVRDSYEKLFF.

This clonotype came up many times. The chain recombines TRBV28 with TRBJ2-5; 9 positions agree with TRBD1. The CDR3 covers 12 residues. V was pared by 6 bases and J by 7 bases, with 3 bases of the junction left unmatched. Germline assignment: CDR1 MDHEN and CDR2 SYDVKM. CDR3 DNA sequence: TGTGCCAGCAGACAGGGGGCTGGGACCCAGTACTTC. Protein sequence: CASRQGAGTQYF.

This clonotype was observed many times. The genes are TRBV27 and TRBJ2-3; D perhaps matches TRBD2 (5 bases). Germline V gene data show CDR1 as MNHEY and CDR2 as SMNVEV (reference sequence). The CDR3 length is 13 residues. Trimming removed 3 bases at V and 10 bases at J, with 14 bases between. The CDR3 region is CASSFRGRSAQYF. CDR3 sequence (DNA): TGTGCCAGCAGTTTTCGGGGTCGTTCCGCGCAGTATTTT.

Only a few counts were recorded for this clonotype. The chain is built from TRBV5-1 and TRBJ2-7; TRBD2 is a possible D gene (6 bases). In germline, CDR1 is SGHRS, CDR2 YFSETQ. The V and J ends lost 0 bases and 5 bases respectively, with 9 bases between them. The CDR3 loop spans 13 amino acids. In nucleotides, the CDR3 is TGCGCCAGCAGCTTGGGGGGGGAAAACGAGCAGTACTTC. It encodes CASSLGGENEQYF. Filled out from reference TRBV5-1 and TRBJ2-7, the complete variable domain reads KAGVTQTPRYLIKTRGQQVTLSCSPISGHRSVSWYQQTPGQGLQFLFEYFSETQRNKGNFPGRFSGRQFSNSRSEMNVSTLELGDSALYLCASSLGGENEQYFGPGTRLTVT.

This clonotype was seen only a few times. The genes are TRBV7-3 and TRBJ2-3; 9 bases match TRBD2. Germline V gene sequence: CDR1 SGHTA, CDR2 FQGTGA. The CDR3 extends over 16 amino acids. The J segment lost 4 bases and the V segment lost 5 bases, leaving 10 bases of the junction unmatched. The CDR3 spells CASSGLRGGFSDTQYF. The CDR3 DNA follows: TGTGCCAGCAGCGGCTTGCGGGGGGGGTTCTCAGATACGCAGTATTTT.

This clonotype came up a few times. The V call is TRBV6-5, the J call TRBJ1-2; no clear D gene. There are 13 residues in the CDR3. The V gene's germline CDR1 is MNHEY and CDR2 SVGAGI. V was pared by 2 bases and J by 9 bases, with 13 bases between. CDR3 nucleotide sequence: TGTGCCAGCAGTTACGACCCGCTTATGAGCTACACCTTC. Residues: CASSYDPLMSYTF.

This clonotype appeared a few times. The chain combines TRBV28 with TRBJ1-5, with D hard to call. Trimming took off 5 bases at V and 0 bases at J, with 14 bases between the two ends. The germline gives CDR1 MDHEN, CDR2 SYDVKM. The CDR3 contains 16 residues. The CDR3 DNA reads TGTGCCAGCAGTCTCCGCAGCTCCTATAGCAATCAGCCCCAGCATTTT. It codes for CASSLRSSYSNQPQHF.

Comment on this clonotype: This could be a read error, since a much larger clone is one nucleotide away. The genes are TRBV6-2 or TRBV6-3 and TRBJ1-1; D gene ambiguous. Per the germline V gene, CDR1 is MNHEY and CDR2 is SVGEGT. V was shortened by 8 bases and J by 1 base, with 5 bases between the two germline ends. This CDR3 has 11 residues. DNA of the CDR3: TGTGCCAGCTGGGAGAACACTGAAGCTTTCTTT. Its protein is CASWENTEAFF.

The table lists this clonotype with many counts. The chain recombines TRBV20-1 with TRBJ1-6; no reliable D call. CDR3 length equals 13 residues. Germline CDR1 and CDR2: DFQATT and SNEGSKA (reference sequence). The V end was cut by 1 base, the J end by 7 bases, with 8 bases between. DNA of the CDR3: TGCAGTGCTAGAGTGGCCCCGAATTCACCCCTCCACTTT. It yields the protein CSARVAPNSPLHF.